Given below is one T cell receptor (beta chain) in context. Clones were sequenced by immunoSEQ multiplex PCR, and TCRdb holds only the in-frame ones, with some missing. The sample yields about 70,000 clones, approximately 90% seen once. V was pared by 1 base and J by 5 bases, with 12 bases between. The CDR3 loop spans 15 amino acids. Per germline, CDR1 SGHAT and CDR2 FQNNGV. This sample stems from a study of T cells after somatic rescue of genetic block. Sequences were obtained from peripheral blood mononuclear cells (PBMCs). This receptor was taken from a man aged 35-49 years. The chain couples TRBV11-2 to TRBJ2-1; D may be TRBD2 (6 bases). The CDR3 DNA is TGTGCCAGCAGCTTAGTCGGGAGCGGGCACAATGAGCAGTTCTTC. It encodes CASSLVGSGHNEQFF.